These T cell receptor beta chains were read from a single sample in a study of CD8 T cells in Susac syndrome. TCRdb ran MiXCR on the immunoSEQ multiplex PCR reads and lists one entry per CDR3 protein. The data hold roughly 150,000 distinct CDR3 sequences, with less than 97% observed a single time. The sample was CD8+ T cells from PBMCs. The receptor source for this set is a human donor with multiple sclerosis. Both conserved end residues are part of each CDR3. A D gene is named only where the DNA matches it firmly. Clone size is not always given. Where it is, it says once, few, many or a class for expanded clones.

J,V,D,size,DNA,CDR3
TRBJ2-3,TRBV11-2,TRBD2,.,TGTGCCAGCACCCATCCTCGGGGGGGCTCAGATACGCAGTATTTT,CASTHPRGGSDTQYF
TRBJ2-2,TRBV7-9,.,.,TGTGCCAGCAGCTTAGACACCGGGGAGCTGTTTTTT,CASSLDTGELFF
TRBJ2-1,TRBV5-6,.,.,TGTGCCAGCAGCTTCGGGACAACGAGGAGTGAGCAGTTCTTC,CASSFGTTRSEQFF
TRBJ2-2,TRBV6-5,.,.,TGTGCCAGCAAGCTAGACACCGGGGAGCTGTTTTTT,CASKLDTGELFF
TRBJ2-7,TRBV27,.,.,TGTGCCAGCAGCGAAGCCTGGGCAGGCCCCTACGAGCAGTACTTC,CASSEAWAGPYEQYF
TRBJ1-6,TRBV9,.,.,TGTGCCAGCGACTTAGACAGGATTACCTTCTGCTCCTATAATTCACCCCTCCACTTT,CASDLDRITFCSYNSPLHF
TRBJ1-1,TRBV27,.,.,TGTGCCAGCAGTTTGGGAGGCGCTGAAGCTTTCTTT,CASSLGGAEAFF
TRBJ2-1,TRBV7-3,TRBD2,.,TGTGCCAGCAGCCCCAGCGGGACTAGCTCCGATGAGCAGTTCTTC,CASSPSGTSSDEQFF
TRBJ1-5,TRBV6-2/TRBV6-3,.,.,TGTGCCAGCAGTTACTCGGTGGGGGTTGGACGACTTAGCAATCAGCCCCAGCATTTT,CASSYSVGVGRLSNQPQHF
TRBJ2-1,TRBV12-3/TRBV12-4,.,.,TGTGCCAGCAGCCCTTCCGTACGGGGTGAGCAGTTCTTC,CASSPSVRGEQFF
TRBJ1-4,TRBV20-1,.,once,TGCAGTGCTAGAGACACGAAAAAGGGTGAAAAACTGTTTTTT,CSARDTKKGEKLFF
TRBJ2-5,TRBV20-1,.,.,TGCAGTGCTAGCGCGGGGTCGGTAGAGACCCAGTACTTC,CSASAGSVETQYF
TRBJ2-3,TRBV6-6,.,.,TGTGCCAGCGAGTCGGATACGCAGTATTTT,CASESDTQYF
TRBJ1-2,TRBV9,TRBD1,once,TGTGCCAGCAGCCTTACAGGGGGCGTGTATGGCTACACCTTC,CASSLTGGVYGYTF
TRBJ2-1,TRBV2,.,.,TGTGCCAGCAGTGATCTCCCGGGGGCCAATGAGCAGTTCTTC,CASSDLPGANEQFF
TRBJ1-3,TRBV19,.,.,TGTGCCAGTAGTATATCTGGCGGAAACACCATATATTTT,CASSISGGNTIYF
TRBJ2-3,TRBV24-1,TRBD1,.,TGTGCCACCAGTGATTCCCCGGACAGGGCGTTAACAGATACGCAGTATTTT,CATSDSPDRALTDTQYF
TRBJ1-2,TRBV9,.,.,TGTGCCAGCAGCCAAACCGGTACGGCGATAGCTAACTATGGCTACACCTTC,CASSQTGTAIANYGYTF
TRBJ1-2,TRBV7-9,.,.,TGTGCCAGCAGCCCCGGACAGAGTAACTATGGCTACACCTTC,CASSPGQSNYGYTF
TRBJ1-2,TRBV3-1,.,.,TGTGCCAGCAGCCAAGCTTCCACAGGGTGGTATGGCTACACCTTC,CASSQASTGWYGYTF
TRBJ1-1,TRBV19,.,.,TGTGCCAGTAGTATAGGGTCGGCCCCGGGGGTTGAAGCTTTCTTT,CASSIGSAPGVEAFF
TRBJ2-7,TRBV20-1,TRBD2,once,TGCAGTGCTAGGGCCGGGACTAGCGGCTACGAGCAGTACTTC,CSARAGTSGYEQYF
TRBJ1-1,TRBV3-1,.,.,TGTGCCAGCAGCCAAGGTTCGACCCAAGCTTTCTTT,CASSQGSTQAFF
TRBJ2-2,TRBV20-1,.,.,TGCAGTGCTAGAGGCGGTCCGAACACCGGGGAGCTGTTTTTT,CSARGGPNTGELFF
TRBJ1-1,TRBV5-1,.,.,TGCGCCAGCAGCTTGGCCGCAGCCGGGCTCCCTGAAGCTTTCTTT,CASSLAAAGLPEAFF
TRBJ2-7,TRBV27,TRBD1,.,TGTGCCAGCAGTCAACAGGGGGCGCGGGTCTACGAGCAGTACTTC,CASSQQGARVYEQYF
TRBJ2-3,TRBV29-1,.,once,TGCAGCGTCGGGGGGGACAGGGCTACAGATACGCAGTATTTT,CSVGGDRATDTQYF
TRBJ2-4,TRBV27,TRBD1,.,TGTGCCACCGGACAGGGGGCGAACATTCAGTACTTC,CATGQGANIQYF